This entry is about one T cell receptor beta chain. Its antigen is undetermined. The entry originates in a study of cytomegalovirus exposure and HLA in healthy donors. Study summary: The early release's HLA-typed donors yielded approximately 81 million unique TCRs.

Germline V CDR1 and CDR2: LNHNV, YYDKDF (reference sequence). The ends lost 0 bases at V and 3 bases at J; junction bases unmatched: 4. The CDR3 length is 15 residues. Study results and caveats: The authors later linked a missense DCLRE1C variant to TCR beta V- and J-gene trimming. The authors confirmed in vitro that a few CMV-associated chains were specific for CMV antigens.

In the PCR, 60 Vbeta and 13 Jbeta primers were used. TCRdb's copy holds only in-frame clones and misses some; the assay was immunoSEQ multiplex PCR. The sample comprises over 150,000 clones, roughly 80% of which are singletons, and around 3.6% rests with the top ten. This sequence originates from a woman between 35 and 50 years old in good health and CMV-seronegative. The genes are TRBV15 and TRBJ2-7, with 8 bases identical to TRBD1. Sequences were obtained from PBMCs. The chain's CDR3 is CATSRERTGHYEQYF. The DNA of the CDR3 is TGTGCCACCAGCAGAGAAAGGACAGGGCACTACGAGCAGTACTTC.